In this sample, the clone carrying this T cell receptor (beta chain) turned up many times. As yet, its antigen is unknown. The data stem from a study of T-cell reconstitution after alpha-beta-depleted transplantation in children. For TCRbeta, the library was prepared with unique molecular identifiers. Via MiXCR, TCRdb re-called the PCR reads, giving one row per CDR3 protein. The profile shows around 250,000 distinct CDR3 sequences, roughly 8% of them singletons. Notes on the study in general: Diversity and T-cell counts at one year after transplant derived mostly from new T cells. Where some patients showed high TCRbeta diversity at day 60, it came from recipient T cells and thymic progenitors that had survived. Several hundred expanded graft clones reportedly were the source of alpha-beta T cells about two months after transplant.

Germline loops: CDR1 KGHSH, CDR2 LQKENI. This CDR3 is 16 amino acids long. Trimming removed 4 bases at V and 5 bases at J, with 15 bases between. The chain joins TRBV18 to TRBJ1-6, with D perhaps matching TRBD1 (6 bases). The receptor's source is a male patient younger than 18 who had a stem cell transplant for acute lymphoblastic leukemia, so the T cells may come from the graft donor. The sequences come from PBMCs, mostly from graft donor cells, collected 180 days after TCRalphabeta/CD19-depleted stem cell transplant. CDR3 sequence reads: CASSRRGGGDNSPLHF. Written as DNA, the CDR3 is TGTGCCAGCTCACGTCGAGGAGGGGGAGATAATTCACCCCTCCACTTT. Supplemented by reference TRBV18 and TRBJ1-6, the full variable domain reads NAGVMQNPRHLVRRRGQEARLRCSPMKGHSHVYWYRQLPEEGLKFMVYLQKENIIDESGMPKERFSAEFPKEGPSILRIQQVVRGDSAAYFCASSRRGGGDNSPLHFGNGTRLTVT.